This T cell receptor (beta chain) was sequenced in a study of T-cell reconstitution after alpha-beta-depleted transplantation in children. With 8 bases removed from V and 3 bases from J, the gap between germline ends came to 8 bases. The CDR3 has 12 residues. Worth noting for this clonotype: Its antigen is not identified.

Library preparation (for TCRbeta) was performed with unique molecular identifiers. MiXCR, applied by TCRdb to the PCR reads, yields one record per CDR3 protein. The sample yields about 980,000 distinct CDR3 sequences, roughly 29% seen once. Regarding the study as a whole: Newly produced T cells mostly provided counts and TCRbeta diversity after one year, as hyperexpanded clones declined. Where alpha-beta T cells came from about two months after transplant was reportedly several hundred expanded graft clones.

The sequences come from PBMCs, mostly from graft donor cells, collected 360 days after TCRalphabeta/CD19-depleted stem cell transplant. This rearrangement joins TRBV12-3 or TRBV12-4 to TRBJ2-1; a weak D match, TRBD2 (5 bases). This sequence originates from a boy under two years old who had a stem cell transplant for SCID, so the T cells may come from the graft donor. CDR3 protein: CASLEDYNEQFF. The CDR3 DNA reads as TGTGCCAGCCTGGAGGACTACAATGAGCAGTTCTTC.